This T cell receptor beta chain was identified during a study of blood T cell repertoires in COVID-19. Assay used: immunoSEQ multiplex PCR; TCRdb lists only in-frame clones, some missing. This table holds 400,000 to 550,000 clones, approximately 90% found once. Input material: peripheral blood. This TCR was recovered from a woman between 25 and 40 years old with acute or convalescent COVID-19.

DNA for the CDR3: TGCGCCAGCAACTCCCGGGCAGGGGAGTTGGATACGCAGTATTTT. Translation: CASNSRAGELDTQYF. This chain joins TRBV5-1 and TRBJ2-3, with D possibly TRBD1 on 6 matching bases. Germline lookup yields CDR1 SGHRS and CDR2 YFSETQ. The CDR3 has 15 residues. With 6 bases removed from V and 6 bases from J, the gap between germline ends came to 20 bases.